These 21 T cell receptor beta chains were all obtained from the same sample, sequenced in a study of lung T cells in sarcoidosis with Löfgren's syndrome. Using its own MiXCR run on the reads, TCRdb lists one record per CDR3 protein. In the table there are roughly 20,000 distinct CDR3 sequences, less than 25% of which are singletons. Sequencing was carried out using CD4+ T cells from PBMCs. All receptors come from a human donor with sarcoidosis (Löfgren's syndrome or another form), or a control subject (not recorded which).

The sample holds many counts of this clonotype. The genes are TRBV27 and TRBJ2-4, with D uncertain. CDR3 length: 15 residues. The V end was cut by 4 bases, the J end by 0 bases, with 10 bases between. Germline loops: CDR1 MNHEY, CDR2 SMNVEV (reference sequence). Here the CDR3 reads CASSSLGLAKNIQYF. CDR3 bases: TGTGCCAGCAGTTCTCTTGGGCTAGCCAAAAACATTCAGTACTTC.

This clonotype came up many times. The V gene is TRBV20-1, the J gene TRBJ1-5; perhaps TRBD1 as D (5 bases). V lost 0 bases and J lost 0, with 12 bases in between. This CDR3 is 16 amino acids long. Germline-derived CDR1 and CDR2 are DFQATT and SNEGSKA (reference sequence). Written as DNA, the CDR3 is TGCAGTGCTAGAGATCTTCGAGGGGATAGCAATCAGCCCCAGCATTTT. Protein: CSARDLRGDSNQPQHF.

This clonotype has a count of ten or more. The chain employs TRBV5-4 and TRBJ2-3, with D uncertain. The CDR3 runs 12 residues. From germline, CDR1 is SGHNT and CDR2 YYREEE (reference sequence). Trimming left V 4 bases short and J 4 bases short, with 7 bases between. Written as DNA, the CDR3 is TGTGCCAGCAGCCTAAGAGCAGATACGCAGTATTTT. Translated, it gives CASSLRADTQYF. Filled out from reference TRBV5-4 and TRBJ2-3, the complete variable domain reads ETGVTQSPTHLIKTRGQQVTLRCSSQSGHNTVSWYQQALGQGPQFIFQYYREEENGRGNFPPRFSGLQFPNYSSELNVNALELDDSALYLCASSLRADTQYFGPGTRLTVL.

This clonotype came up many times. The CDR3 sequence is CASSTGGPSGEQYF. The CDR3 DNA reads TGTGCCAGCTCTACGGGAGGCCCCTCGGGGGAGCAGTACTTC. The V gene is TRBV7-9, the J gene TRBJ2-7, with TRBD2 identical over 7 bases. Germline values: CDR1 SEHNR, CDR2 FQNEAQ (reference sequence). V gave up 8 bases and J gave up 7 bases; unmatched junction bases: 14. The CDR3 runs to 14 residues.

Concerning this clonotype: The conserved phenylalanine or tryptophan is not found at the CDR3 terminus, so this likely reflects a read error. The chain combines TRBV28 with TRBJ2-3; D is unclear. V was trimmed by 7 bases and J by 5 bases, leaving 25 bases between them. Germline CDR1 reads MDHEN; CDR2 reads SYDVKM. CDR3 length equals 17 residues. CDR3 bases: TGTGCCAGCATCCCACCCTCAGGTTGGGTTGGCATAGATACGCAGTATCTT. Amino acids: CASIPPSGWVGIDTQYL.

To note about this clonotype: A much larger clone differs by one base, so this may be a read error. The rearrangement uses TRBV5-4 and TRBJ1-1; D perhaps matches TRBD1 (5 bases). This CDR3 is built from 14 residues. The germline gives CDR1 SGHNT, CDR2 YYREEE (reference sequence). In DNA form, the CDR3 reads TGTGTCAGCAACGGGCAAGGGGCGCAGGCTGAAGCTTTCTTT. It yields the protein CVSNGQGAQAEAFF.

The rearrangement links TRBV20-1 to TRBJ2-5, with TRBD2 matching 12 bases. V dropped 0 bases and J dropped 1; count of bases not matched to a gene: 12. The germline gives CDR1 DFQATT, CDR2 SNEGSKA (reference sequence). The CDR3 extends over 19 amino acids. The CDR3 reads CSARDPRTSGKEVQETQYF. CDR3 DNA: TGCAGTGCTAGAGATCCCAGGACTAGCGGGAAGGAAGTCCAAGAGACCCAGTACTTC.

This clonotype rates as medium-sized. The chain's CDR3 is CSARDWGSNQPQHF. In DNA, the CDR3 is TGCAGTGCTAGAGATTGGGGATCTAATCAGCCCCAGCATTTT. The chain is built from TRBV20-1 and TRBJ1-5; unclear D gene. The CDR3 is 14 amino acids. The germline V gene has CDR1 DFQATT and CDR2 SNEGSKA (reference sequence). The V end lost 0 bases, the J end lost 4 bases, and 10 bases lay between the germline ends.

This clonotype was seen many times. The chain joins TRBV7-6 to TRBJ2-3; TRBD2 matches at 10 bases. The length of the CDR3 is 16 residues. CDR1 and CDR2 (germline): SGHVS, FNYEAQ. V lost 4 bases and J lost 5; bases outside the gene matches: 9. The CDR3 coding sequence is TGTGCCAGCAGCTCCGCTCTAGCGGGAGTAATAGATACGCAGTATTTT. Encoded protein: CASSSALAGVIDTQYF.

By frequency in the sample, this clonotype is medium-sized (0.01 to 0.1%). The chain links TRBV6-1 to TRBJ1-5; D is unclear. Between the trimmed V and J ends, which lost 6 bases and 4 bases, there was a span of 10 bases. This CDR3 contains 13 residues. Germline V CDR1 and CDR2: MNHNS, SASEGT. The CDR3 sequence is CASRMAENQPQHF. The DNA for the CDR3 is TGTGCCAGCAGAATGGCGGAAAATCAGCCCCAGCATTTT.

In this sample, this clonotype turned up many times. The CDR3 bases are TGTGCCAGCAGTACTAGCGGGGGCACAGATACGCAGTATTTT. Translation: CASSTSGGTDTQYF. This chain links TRBV6-4 with TRBJ2-3; 10 positions match TRBD2. Per the germline V gene, CDR1 is MRHNA and CDR2 is SNTAGT. The CDR3 is 14 residues long. V dropped 5 bases and J dropped 1; count of bases not matched to a gene: 0.

Sample share makes this clonotype medium-sized. The chain joins TRBV6-1 to TRBJ2-1, with a possible D match to TRBD2 (5 bases). This CDR3 has 16 residues. Trimming took off 0 bases at V and 10 bases at J, with 19 bases between the two ends. Germline CDR1 MNHNS, CDR2 SASEGT. CDR3 DNA sequence: TGTGCCAGCAGTGAAGCGTTAACTAGGTCAGGTTACGAGCAGTTCTTC. Translating gives CASSEALTRSGYEQFF.

This clonotype was seen at least ten times. The J gene is TRBJ2-3, the V gene TRBV28; 9 bases are shared with TRBD1. Germline values: CDR1 MDHEN, CDR2 SYDVKM. J lost 4 bases, V lost 1 base, and 9 bases had no gene match. This CDR3 has 17 amino acids. CDR3 protein: CASSLLTPGQGSDTQYF. CDR3 bases: TGTGCCAGCAGTTTATTAACTCCGGGACAGGGCTCAGATACGCAGTATTTT.

This clonotype was detected ten times or more. This sequence joins TRBV4-2 and TRBJ1-1; 7 nucleotides agree with TRBD1. This CDR3 spans 16 amino acids. Trimming at V came to 4 bases and at J to 4 bases, leaving 12 bases not matched to a gene. In germline, CDR1 is LGHNA, CDR2 YNFKEQ. The CDR3 spells CASSLEKKTGPTEAFF. The CDR3, as DNA: TGTGCCAGCAGCCTTGAAAAAAAGACAGGGCCCACTGAAGCTTTCTTT.

There are many counts of this clonotype. The chain uses TRBV24-1 and TRBJ2-5; D possibly corresponds to TRBD2 (5 bases). This CDR3 is 17 amino acids long. Trimming took off 3 bases at V and 1 base at J, with 17 bases between the two ends. The germline gives CDR1 KGHDR, CDR2 SFDVKD. The CDR3 protein is CATSDPRAESVQETQYF. The CDR3 DNA follows: TGTGCCACCAGTGATCCGCGGGCGGAATCTGTCCAAGAGACCCAGTACTTC.

By sample share, this clonotype is medium-sized. This chain uses TRBV6-1 with TRBJ2-6, with D possibly TRBD1 on 5 matching bases. The ends were cut back, 6 bases at V and 2 bases at J, with 11 bases in the middle. The CDR3 has 15 amino acids. The V gene's germline CDR1 is MNHNS and CDR2 SASEGT. CDR3 in DNA: TGTGCCAGCAGAAGTCAGGGCGCTGGGGCCAACGTCCTGACTTTC. Its protein is CASRSQGAGANVLTF.

This rearrangement joins TRBV30 to TRBJ2-7; D gene ambiguous. The CDR3 has 14 residues. The germline gives CDR1 GTSNPN, CDR2 SVGIG (reference sequence). V lost 3 bases and J lost 0, with 12 bases in between. CDR3 amino acids: CAWSPGPSSYEQYF. The CDR3 DNA follows: TGTGCCTGGAGCCCGGGCCCTAGCTCCTACGAGCAGTACTTC.

This clonotype was detected many times. DNA for the CDR3: TGCGCCAGCAGGAAGACACCAGACACTGAAGCTTTCTTT. Its translation is CASRKTPDTEAFF. This rearrangement joins TRBV5-1 to TRBJ1-1; unclear D gene. From germline, CDR1 is SGHRS and CDR2 YFSETQ. The CDR3 contains 13 residues. Between the trimmed V and J ends, which lost 5 bases and 3 bases, there was a span of 11 bases. Full variable domain (rest looked up from reference TRBV5-1 and TRBJ1-1): KAGVTQTPRYLIKTRGQQVTLSCSPISGHRSVSWYQQTPGQGLQFLFEYFSETQRNKGNFPGRFSGRQFSNSRSEMNVSTLELGDSALYLCASRKTPDTEAFFGQGTRLTVV.

The sample holds many counts of this clonotype. The chain recombines TRBV7-2 with TRBJ2-5, with 10 nucleotides matching TRBD1. This CDR3 is 16 amino acids long. In germline, CDR1 is SGHTA, CDR2 FQGNSA. Losses at the gene ends were 2 bases for V and 4 bases for J; bases not matched to a gene: 7. CDR3 DNA: TGTGCCAGCAGCTTATATGGGACAGGGGTAAGAGAGACCCAGTACTTC. This codes for CASSLYGTGVRETQYF.

With regard to this clonotype: A much larger clonotype is one base distant, so this may be a read error. The chain is built from TRBV19 and TRBJ1-1; D not resolved. Per the germline V gene, CDR1 is LNHDA and CDR2 is SQIVND (reference sequence). Trimming pared 4 bases from V and 1 base from J, leaving 10 bases between. This CDR3 has 14 amino acids. The CDR3 nucleotides are TGTGCCAGTAGTACCCGGGTATGGAACACTGAAGCTTTCTTT. Residues: CASSTRVWNTEAFF.

This clonotype qualifies as medium-sized (0.01 to 0.1%). The genes are TRBV28 and TRBJ2-3; D perhaps matches TRBD1 (6 bases). This CDR3 spans 15 amino acids. In germline, CDR1 is MDHEN, CDR2 SYDVKM. The V end was cut by 5 bases, the J end by 0 bases, with 12 bases between. For the CDR3, the DNA is TGTGCCAGCAGTGGACAGCTCCTAAGCACAGATACGCAGTATTTT. This codes for CASSGQLLSTDTQYF.